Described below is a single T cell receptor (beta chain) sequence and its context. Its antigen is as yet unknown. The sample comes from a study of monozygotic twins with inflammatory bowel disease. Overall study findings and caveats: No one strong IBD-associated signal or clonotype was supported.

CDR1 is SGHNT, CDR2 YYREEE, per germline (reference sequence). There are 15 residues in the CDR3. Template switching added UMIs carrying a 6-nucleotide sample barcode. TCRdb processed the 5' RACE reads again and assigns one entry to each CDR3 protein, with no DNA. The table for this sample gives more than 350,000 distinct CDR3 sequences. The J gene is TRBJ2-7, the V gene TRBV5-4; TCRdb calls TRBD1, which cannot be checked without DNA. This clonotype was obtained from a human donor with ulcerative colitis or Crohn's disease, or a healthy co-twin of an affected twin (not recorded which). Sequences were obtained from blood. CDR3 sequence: CASSSQQVAENEQYF.